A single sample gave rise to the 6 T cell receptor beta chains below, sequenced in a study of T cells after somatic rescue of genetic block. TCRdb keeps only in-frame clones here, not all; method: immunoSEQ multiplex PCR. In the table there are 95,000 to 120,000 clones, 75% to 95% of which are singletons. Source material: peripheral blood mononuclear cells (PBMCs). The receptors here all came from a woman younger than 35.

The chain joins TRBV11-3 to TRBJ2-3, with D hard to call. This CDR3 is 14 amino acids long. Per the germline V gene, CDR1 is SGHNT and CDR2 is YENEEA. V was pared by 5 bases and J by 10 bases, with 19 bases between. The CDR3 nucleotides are TGTGCCAGCAGCGTCCAGGACCAGTCGGCGGCGCAGTATTTT. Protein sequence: CASSVQDQSAAQYF.

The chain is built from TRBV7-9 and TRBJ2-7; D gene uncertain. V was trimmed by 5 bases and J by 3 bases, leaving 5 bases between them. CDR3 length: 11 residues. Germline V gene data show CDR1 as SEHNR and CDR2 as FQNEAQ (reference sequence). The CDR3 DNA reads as TGTGCCAGCAGCCATGTCTACGAGCAGTACTTC. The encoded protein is CASSHVYEQYF.

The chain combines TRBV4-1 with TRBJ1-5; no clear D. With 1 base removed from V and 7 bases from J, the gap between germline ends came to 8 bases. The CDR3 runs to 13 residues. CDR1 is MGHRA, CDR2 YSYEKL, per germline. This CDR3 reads CASSQGVQQPQHF. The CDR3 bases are TGCGCCAGCAGCCAAGGAGTACAACAGCCCCAGCATTTT.

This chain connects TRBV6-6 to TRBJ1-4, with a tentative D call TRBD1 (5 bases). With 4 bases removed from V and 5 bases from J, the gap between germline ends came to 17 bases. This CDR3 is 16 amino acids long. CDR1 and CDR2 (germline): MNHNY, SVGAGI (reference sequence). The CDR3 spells CASSSRGSGLNEKLFF. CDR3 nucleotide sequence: TGTGCCAGCAGTTCCCGGGGCTCGGGGCTGAATGAAAAACTGTTTTTT.

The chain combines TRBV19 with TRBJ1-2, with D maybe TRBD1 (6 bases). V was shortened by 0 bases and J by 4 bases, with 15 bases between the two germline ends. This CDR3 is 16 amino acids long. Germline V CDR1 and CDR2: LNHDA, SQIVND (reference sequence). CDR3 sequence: CASSIDPQGTPYGYTF. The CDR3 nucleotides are TGTGCCAGTAGTATAGATCCCCAAGGGACACCCTATGGCTACACCTTC.

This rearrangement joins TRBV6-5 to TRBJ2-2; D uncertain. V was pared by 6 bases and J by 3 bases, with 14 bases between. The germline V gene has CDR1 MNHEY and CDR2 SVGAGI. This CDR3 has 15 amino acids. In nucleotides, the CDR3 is TGTGCCAGCAGCTCACATAAACCGGACACCGGGGAGCTGTTTTTT. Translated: CASSSHKPDTGELFF.